The text below deals with one T cell receptor beta chain. As yet, its antigen is unknown. The data stem from a study of shared clonotypes between healthy human individuals. Points from the study as a whole: Blood was the sole source, and tissue repertoires probably differ.

Investigators divided CD4+ cells into CD45RA+ naive and CD45RA-negative memory subsets. Deep-level assay runs were performed. Investigators spread the genomic DNA of each subset evenly over several immunoSEQ plates. Measured with immunoSEQ multiplex PCR; TCRdb has only the in-frame clones, and not every one. The profile shows about 1.1 million clones, 70% to 80% of them singletons. CDR1 and CDR2 from the germline V gene are MNHNY and SVGAGI (reference sequence). The CDR3 has 14 residues. The V segment lost 7 bases and the J segment 4 bases; nucleotides outside the gene matches: 9. The clonotype comes from a man aged 18-30 years in good health. Some clones in this sample may be carry-over from other donors' samples. Sequenced material: memory CD4+ T cells from PBMCs. Subset noted: CD45RA-negative fraction. V gene TRBV6-6 combines with J gene TRBJ2-7; TRBD1 agrees at 8 bases. For the CDR3, the DNA is TGTGCCAGCAACCTCGGGACAGGTGGATACGAGCAGTACTTC. Translation gives CASNLGTGGYEQYF.